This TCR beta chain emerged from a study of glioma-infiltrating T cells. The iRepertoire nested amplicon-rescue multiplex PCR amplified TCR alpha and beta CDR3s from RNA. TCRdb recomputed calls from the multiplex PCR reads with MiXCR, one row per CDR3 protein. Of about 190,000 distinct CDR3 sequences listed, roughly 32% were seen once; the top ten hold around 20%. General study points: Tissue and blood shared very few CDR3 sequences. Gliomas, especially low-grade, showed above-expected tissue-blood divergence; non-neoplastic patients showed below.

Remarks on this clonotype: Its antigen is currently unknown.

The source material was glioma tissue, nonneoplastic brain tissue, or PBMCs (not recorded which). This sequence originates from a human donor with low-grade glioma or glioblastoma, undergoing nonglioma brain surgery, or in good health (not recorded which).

The chain's CDR3 is CASPRSGGGTEAFF. The CDR3 DNA follows: TGTGCCAGCCCTCGGAGTGGGGGCGGCACTGAAGCTTTCTTT. V usage is TRBV28 and J usage is TRBJ1-1; tentative D call: TRBD1 (6 bases). The CDR3 runs 14 residues. CDR1 and CDR2 from the germline V gene are MDHEN and SYDVKM. With 8 bases removed from V and 4 bases from J, the gap between germline ends came to 17 bases.